Listed below are T cell receptor beta chains from one sample, sequenced in a study of T cell repertoires in cytomegalovirus infection. TCRdb recomputed calls from the reads with MiXCR, one row per CDR3 protein. The table records roughly 300,000 distinct CDR3 sequences, over 7.5% of them present only once. Sequenced sample: PBMCs. The receptors were sampled from a human donor in good health (CMV status not recorded). Some clones in this sample may be carry-over from other donors' samples. CDR3s include the opening cysteine and the closing phenylalanine or tryptophan. D genes are given only for firm matches. Size values are once, few and many counts, or a class for expanded clones, and some rows have none.

V	length	size	D	J	CDR3	DNA
TRBV2	13	few	NA	TRBJ2-1	CASSEERTWEQFF	TGTGCCAGCAGTGAAGAGAGGACGTGGGAGCAGTTCTTC
TRBV7-2	13	few	NA	TRBJ1-2	CASSYTTNYGYTF	TGTGCCAGCAGCTATACTACTAACTATGGCTACACCTTC
TRBV5-4	14	NA	TRBD2	TRBJ2-1	CASSVTSEYNEQFF	TGTGCCAGCAGCGTGACTAGCGAGTACAATGAGCAGTTCTTC
TRBV5-4	15	NA	NA	TRBJ2-3	CASSLDRGVTDTQYF	TGTGCCAGCAGCTTGGATAGGGGTGTCACAGATACGCAGTATTTT
TRBV6-2/TRBV6-3	15	few	TRBD2	TRBJ2-1	CASSSVAGGSHEQFF	TGTGCCAGCAGTTCCGTAGCGGGGGGGTCGCATGAGCAGTTCTTC
TRBV3-1	12	few	NA	TRBJ1-2	CASSRSSQGYTF	TGTGCCAGCAGCCGATCATCCCAAGGCTACACCTTC
TRBV7-2	15	many	TRBD2	TRBJ2-7	CASSPERGAAYEQYF	TGTGCCAGCAGCCCGGAGCGGGGGGCTGCCTACGAGCAGTACTTC
TRBV19	15	few	TRBD1	TRBJ1-4	CASSMGPGTGRKLFF	TGTGCCAGTAGTATGGGCCCCGGGACAGGGCGAAAACTGTTTTTT
TRBV4-2	14	few	TRBD1	TRBJ2-2	CASRPWTGPGELFF	TGTGCCAGCAGGCCCTGGACAGGGCCCGGGGAGCTGTTTTTT
TRBV7-2	15	many	TRBD1	TRBJ1-5	CASSLGTGINQPQHF	TGTGCCAGCAGCCTCGGGACAGGAATCAATCAGCCCCAGCATTTT
TRBV15	18	many	NA	TRBJ1-5	CATSRDKMVTGSNQPQHF	TGTGCCACCAGCAGAGATAAAATGGTGACGGGTTCAAATCAGCCCCAGCATTTT
TRBV11-3	17	many	TRBD2	TRBJ2-1	CASSLNHLAGVGNEQFF	TGTGCCAGCAGCTTAAACCACCTAGCGGGAGTTGGTAATGAGCAGTTCTTC
TRBV25-1	15	many	NA	TRBJ2-5	CASSDGDGGPETQYF	TGTGCCAGCAGTGACGGGGACGGGGGGCCGGAGACCCAGTACTTC
TRBV7-2	15	many	TRBD1	TRBJ1-6	CASRRTGGDTSPLHF	TGTGCCAGCAGGAGGACAGGGGGGGATACTTCACCCCTCCACTTT
TRBV7-2	14	many	NA	TRBJ1-2	CASSSRQGMDGYTF	TGTGCCAGCAGCTCACGACAAGGGATGGATGGCTACACCTTC
TRBV18	14	many	TRBD1	TRBJ1-6	CASSQDRANSPLHF	TGTGCCAGCTCACAAGACAGGGCCAATTCACCCCTCCACTTT
TRBV7-2	16	NA	NA	TRBJ2-5	CASSLVMALAGETQYF	TGTGCCAGCAGCTTAGTGATGGCCCTAGCAGGAGAGACCCAGTACTTC
TRBV7-2	14	many	TRBD1	TRBJ2-7	CASSLAGQGQGQYF	TGTGCCAGCAGCTTAGCGGGACAGGGTCAGGGGCAGTACTTC
TRBV7-9	16	NA	TRBD1	TRBJ1-1	CASSFRTGEPNTEAFF	TGTGCCAGCAGCTTCCGGACAGGGGAACCGAACACTGAAGCTTTCTTT
TRBV7-8	17	many	NA	TRBJ1-3	CASSLVGQPGAGNTIYF	TGTGCCAGCAGCTTAGTGGGGCAGCCCGGCGCGGGAAACACCATATATTTT
TRBV7-2	17	many	NA	TRBJ2-6	CASSLASSSSGANVLTF	TGTGCCAGCAGCTTGGCCAGCTCCAGCTCTGGGGCCAACGTCCTGACTTTC
TRBV6-2/TRBV6-3	17	many	TRBD1	TRBJ1-5	CASSRDRGARLNQPQHF	TGTGCCAGCAGTCGGGACAGGGGCGCCCGCTTAAATCAGCCCCAGCATTTT
TRBV7-9	15	many	NA	TRBJ2-2	CASSPEGRSTGELFF	TGTGCCAGCAGCCCCGAGGGCAGGTCGACCGGGGAGCTGTTTTTT
TRBV20-1	15	many	NA	TRBJ2-1	CSATRDFSSYNEQFF	TGCAGTGCTACCAGGGACTTCAGCTCCTACAATGAGCAGTTCTTC
TRBV11-3	13	few	NA	TRBJ1-1	CASSLGPGTEAFF	TGTGCCAGCAGCTTAGGACCGGGGACTGAAGCTTTCTTT
TRBV6-8	16	NA	TRBD1	TRBJ1-5	CASRSSGQGRRQPQHF	TGTGCCAGCAGATCCTCGGGACAGGGAAGGCGTCAGCCCCAGCATTTT
TRBV18	18	few	NA	TRBJ2-5	CASSPAGIGAGDPETQYF	TGTGCCAGCTCACCCGCGGGGATCGGAGCCGGTGATCCAGAGACCCAGTACTTC
TRBV24-1	14	NA	TRBD1	TRBJ2-7	CATSDQTGDHEQYF	TGTGCCACCAGTGACCAAACAGGGGACCACGAGCAGTACTTC
TRBV10-2	17	NA	TRBD2	TRBJ2-1	CASSESPTSGVYNEQFF	TGCGCCAGCAGTGAGTCCCCGACTAGCGGAGTCTACAATGAGCAGTTCTTC
TRBV7-2	14	many	TRBD1	TRBJ2-1	CASSNNRGRGEQFF	TGTGCCAGCAGCAACAACAGGGGAAGGGGTGAGCAGTTCTTC
TRBV12-3/TRBV12-4	14	many	NA	TRBJ2-7	CASMDSGYSYEQYF	TGTGCCAGCATGGATAGCGGCTACTCCTACGAGCAGTACTTC
TRBV18	13	many	NA	TRBJ1-4	CASSLDANEKLFF	TGTGCCAGCTCCCTGGATGCCAATGAAAAACTGTTTTTT
TRBV19	14	many	TRBD1	TRBJ1-6	CASGSGTDNSPLHF	TGTGCCAGCGGGTCCGGGACAGATAATTCACCCCTCCACTTT
TRBV7-2	15	many	NA	TRBJ1-3	CASSLTGEGRNTIYF	TGTGCCAGCAGTTTAACGGGAGAAGGGAGAAACACCATATATTTT
TRBV7-2	14	NA	NA	TRBJ1-6	CASSGGRARSPLHF	TGTGCCAGCAGCGGGGGGAGGGCGCGATCACCCCTCCACTTT
TRBV12-3/TRBV12-4	14	NA	TRBD1	TRBJ1-1	CASSPRTGRTEAFF	TGTGCCAGCAGTCCCCGGACAGGGCGGACTGAAGCTTTCTTT
TRBV4-3	16	few	NA	TRBJ2-1	CASSQDHSSSYNEQFF	TGCGCCAGCAGCCAAGATCACAGCAGCTCCTACAATGAGCAGTTCTTC
TRBV7-2	12	many	NA	TRBJ1-2	CASGTGGYGYTF	TGTGCCAGCGGAACCGGGGGCTATGGCTACACCTTC
TRBV4-1	15	many	NA	TRBJ1-6	CASSQEVTAPSPLHF	TGCGCCAGCAGCCAAGAGGTCACAGCACCTTCACCCCTCCACTTT
TRBV6-1	14	NA	TRBD2	TRBJ2-7	CAGAVSSGRHEQYF	TGTGCCGGGGCCGTTTCTAGCGGGAGGCACGAGCAGTACTTC
TRBV7-9	16	NA	NA	TRBJ1-5	CASSFNGARSNQPQHF	TGTGCCAGCAGCTTTAACGGGGCGAGAAGCAATCAGCCCCAGCATTTT
TRBV7-6	14	many	NA	TRBJ2-1	CASSLGTSYNEQFF	TGTGCCAGCAGCTTAGGGACCTCTTACAATGAGCAGTTCTTC
TRBV20-1	14	many	NA	TRBJ2-3	CSAREPSPTDTQYF	TGCAGTGCTAGAGAGCCAAGCCCCACAGATACGCAGTATTTT